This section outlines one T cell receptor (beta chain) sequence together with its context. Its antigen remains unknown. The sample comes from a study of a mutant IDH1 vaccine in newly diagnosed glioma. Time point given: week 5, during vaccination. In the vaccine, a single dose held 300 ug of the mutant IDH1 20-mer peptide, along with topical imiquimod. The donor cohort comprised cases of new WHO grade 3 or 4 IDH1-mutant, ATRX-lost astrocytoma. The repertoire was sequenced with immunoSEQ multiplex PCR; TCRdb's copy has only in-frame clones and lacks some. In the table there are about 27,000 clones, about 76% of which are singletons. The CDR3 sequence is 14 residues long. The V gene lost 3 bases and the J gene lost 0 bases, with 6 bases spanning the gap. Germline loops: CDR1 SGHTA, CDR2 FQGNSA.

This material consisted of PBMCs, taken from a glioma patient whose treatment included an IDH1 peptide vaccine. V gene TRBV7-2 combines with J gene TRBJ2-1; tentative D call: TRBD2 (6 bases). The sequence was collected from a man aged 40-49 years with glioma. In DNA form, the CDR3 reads TGTGCCAGCAGCTTGGACTACTCCTACAATGAGCAGTTCTTC. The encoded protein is CASSLDYSYNEQFF.